This T cell receptor (beta chain) was sequenced for a study of human T cells and chemical hapten exposure. Overall study context: Skin of the upper inner arm, 2 cm by 2 cm, received 2% DPC for sensitization.

Study-level points and caveats: Alopecia in all donors means immunity may differ from healthy individuals.

It was the library that attached unique molecular identifiers to individual cDNA molecules. TCRdb itself ran the RACE reads through MiXCR, one entry per CDR3 protein. The sample lists some 340,000 distinct CDR3 sequences, 5.5% to 8% occurring once. This sample's time point: patch test 1, 2 weeks after DPC sensitization. The treatment: therapeutic diphenylcyclopropenone sensitization with weekly scalp DPC. Unfractionated whole blood was the source of the extracted total RNA. This clonotype showed up many times. Its antigen is not identified. The CDR3 runs 13 residues. Germline lookup yields CDR1 SGHRS and CDR2 YFSETQ. Trimming pared 4 bases from V and 3 bases from J, leaving 11 bases between.

The sequence was collected from a woman aged 18-29 years with alopecia areata. Some clones in this sample may be carry-over from other donors' samples. The chain recombines TRBV5-1 with TRBJ2-7; D unresolved. The sequencing used whole blood, collected in connection with sensitization to the hapten diphenylcyclopropenone (DPC). The CDR3 loop reads CASSPGMGYEQYF. CDR3 DNA: TGCGCCAGCAGCCCCGGAATGGGCTACGAGCAGTACTTC.